The rows below give T cell receptor beta chains drawn from one sample of a study of identical twins. TCRdb redid the calling of the 5' RACE reads with MiXCR, one entry per CDR3 protein. Of 1.5 million or so distinct CDR3 sequences in the sample, roughly a third were seen once. Sequencing was carried out using cord blood. The receptors originated from a newborn girl in good health. The CDR3 runs from the conserved cysteine through the conserved F or W. Each record gives: CDR3 protein, CDR3 DNA, J gene, clone size, V gene, D gene. The D gene is left open where the match is weak. A clone size is listed for some rows: how often the clone was seen (once, few, many), or a class if it is expanded.

CDR3aa: CASSLGGRFYNEQYF
CDR3nt: TGTGCCAGCAGCTTAGGGGGGAGATTCTACAATGAGCAGTACTTC
j_gene: TRBJ2-5
abundance: NA
v_gene: TRBV7-2
d_gene: NA

CDR3aa: CATSDLDREGAFF
CDR3nt: TGTGCCACCAGTGACCTCGACAGGGAAGGAGCTTTCTTT
j_gene: TRBJ1-1
abundance: few
v_gene: TRBV24-1
d_gene: TRBD1

CDR3aa: CASSPGGPLQETQYF
CDR3nt: TGTGCCAGCAGTCCAGGGGGGCCACTCCAAGAGACCCAGTACTTC
j_gene: TRBJ2-5
abundance: few
v_gene: TRBV12-3/TRBV12-4
d_gene: NA

CDR3aa: CANSLWKDRTFYGYTF
CDR3nt: TGTGCCAACAGCCTATGGAAGGACAGGACTTTCTACGGCTACACCTTC
j_gene: TRBJ1-2
abundance: NA
v_gene: TRBV4-2
d_gene: TRBD1

CDR3aa: CASSLGRTGAYNEQFF
CDR3nt: TGCGCCAGCAGCTTGGGGAGGACAGGAGCATACAATGAGCAGTTCTTC
j_gene: TRBJ2-1
abundance: NA
v_gene: TRBV5-1
d_gene: TRBD1

CDR3aa: CASSWLAAPLNEQYF
CDR3nt: TGTGCCAGCAGTTGGCTAGCGGCCCCCCTCAATGAGCAGTACTTC
j_gene: TRBJ2-7
abundance: NA
v_gene: TRBV12-3/TRBV12-4
d_gene: TRBD2

CDR3aa: CASSVGRGLLSGSPTTDTQYF
CDR3nt: TGTGCCAGCAGCGTAGGCCGGGGACTTCTAAGCGGGAGTCCTACCACAGATACGCAGTATTTT
j_gene: TRBJ2-3
abundance: NA
v_gene: TRBV9
d_gene: TRBD2

CDR3aa: CASSSLGELDEQYF
CDR3nt: TGTGCCAGCAGTTCCTTGGGGGAGCTCGACGAGCAGTACTTC
j_gene: TRBJ2-7
abundance: few
v_gene: TRBV27
d_gene: NA

CDR3aa: CASSRGPPYPYEQYF
CDR3nt: TGTGCCAGCAGTCGAGGCCCCCCCTATCCCTACGAGCAGTACTTC
j_gene: TRBJ2-7
abundance: once
v_gene: TRBV28
d_gene: NA

CDR3aa: CSARDLSNNEQFF
CDR3nt: TGCAGTGCTAGAGATTTGAGCAACAATGAGCAGTTCTTC
j_gene: TRBJ2-1
abundance: few
v_gene: TRBV20-1
d_gene: NA

CDR3aa: CASSHSSRNYGYTF
CDR3nt: TGCGCCAGCAGCCACAGTTCCCGAAACTATGGCTACACCTTC
j_gene: TRBJ1-2
abundance: many
v_gene: TRBV4-1
d_gene: NA

CDR3aa: CASSEGAVNTEAFF
CDR3nt: TGTGCCAGCTCTGAGGGGGCCGTGAACACTGAAGCTTTCTTT
j_gene: TRBJ1-1
abundance: few
v_gene: TRBV18
d_gene: TRBD1

CDR3aa: CSARDFSGGGAEAFF
CDR3nt: TGCAGTGCTAGGGATTTTTCGGGAGGCGGCGCTGAAGCTTTCTTT
j_gene: TRBJ1-1
abundance: NA
v_gene: TRBV20-1
d_gene: NA

CDR3aa: CASSQGPIPGRISTF
CDR3nt: TGTGCCAGCAGCCAAGGACCGATACCGGGCCGAATATCCACCTTC
j_gene: TRBJ1-2
abundance: NA
v_gene: TRBV14
d_gene: NA

CDR3aa: CASSDSLAGGDEQFF
CDR3nt: TGTGCCAGCAGTGATTCCCTTGCGGGGGGGGATGAGCAGTTCTTC
j_gene: TRBJ2-1
abundance: few
v_gene: TRBV6-4
d_gene: TRBD2

CDR3aa: CASSISSGSDNEQFF
CDR3nt: TGTGCCAGTAGTATTTCTAGCGGGAGCGACAATGAGCAGTTCTTC
j_gene: TRBJ2-1
abundance: NA
v_gene: TRBV19
d_gene: TRBD2

CDR3aa: CSALGQEINYGYTF
CDR3nt: TGCAGTGCCCTGGGACAGGAAATAAACTATGGCTACACCTTC
j_gene: TRBJ1-2
abundance: NA
v_gene: TRBV20-1
d_gene: TRBD1

CDR3aa: CASSQRSLAWDSDEQFF
CDR3nt: TGTGCCAGCAGCCAGAGATCACTAGCTTGGGACTCCGATGAGCAGTTCTTC
j_gene: TRBJ2-1
abundance: few
v_gene: TRBV14
d_gene: NA

CDR3aa: CSVRLFRDQGNEQFF
CDR3nt: TGCAGCGTTCGCTTATTCCGGGATCAAGGGAATGAGCAGTTCTTC
j_gene: TRBJ2-1
abundance: many
v_gene: TRBV29-1
d_gene: NA

CDR3aa: CASSARHNEQFF
CDR3nt: TGTGCCAGCAGTGCTCGCCACAATGAGCAGTTCTTC
j_gene: TRBJ2-1
abundance: NA
v_gene: TRBV2
d_gene: NA

CDR3aa: CASSFREHYEQYF
CDR3nt: TGTGCCAGCAGCTTTAGGGAGCATTACGAGCAGTACTTC
j_gene: TRBJ2-7
abundance: few
v_gene: TRBV7-8
d_gene: NA

CDR3aa: CASSQGPFTYNEQFF
CDR3nt: TGTGCCAGCAGCCAAGGGCCCTTTACCTACAATGAGCAGTTCTTC
j_gene: TRBJ2-1
abundance: NA
v_gene: TRBV14
d_gene: NA

CDR3aa: CASSQELLGGSSYNSPLHF
CDR3nt: TGTGCCAGCAGCCAAGAACTGTTGGGAGGGAGCTCCTATAATTCACCCCTCCACTTT
j_gene: TRBJ1-6
abundance: few
v_gene: TRBV4-2
d_gene: NA

CDR3aa: CASSFISWGLGTQYF
CDR3nt: TGTGCCAGCAGTTTCATTAGTTGGGGTCTTGGGACCCAGTACTTC
j_gene: TRBJ2-5
abundance: NA
v_gene: TRBV27
d_gene: NA

CDR3aa: CASSLVGEYDYGYTF
CDR3nt: TGCGCCAGCAGCTTGGTGGGGGAATATGACTATGGCTACACCTTC
j_gene: TRBJ1-2
abundance: few
v_gene: TRBV5-1
d_gene: NA

CDR3aa: CASSQDHNRPVNTEAFF
CDR3nt: TGTGCCAGCAGCCAAGATCATAACAGGCCCGTAAACACTGAAGCTTTCTTT
j_gene: TRBJ1-1
abundance: few
v_gene: TRBV4-2
d_gene: NA

CDR3aa: CASGPGRLTDTQYF
CDR3nt: TGTGCTAGTGGCCCAGGGAGACTCACAGATACGCAGTATTTT
j_gene: TRBJ2-3
abundance: NA
v_gene: TRBV12-5
d_gene: NA

CDR3aa: CSVVLFIGTQYF
CDR3nt: TGCAGCGTTGTTCTCTTTATTGGGACCCAGTACTTC
j_gene: TRBJ2-5
abundance: many
v_gene: TRBV29-1
d_gene: NA

CDR3aa: CSVVSPGTGRNTEAFF
CDR3nt: TGCAGCGTTGTGAGCCCCGGGACAGGGAGGAACACTGAAGCTTTCTTT
j_gene: TRBJ1-1
abundance: NA
v_gene: TRBV29-1
d_gene: TRBD1

CDR3aa: CSASGGGRTDTQYF
CDR3nt: TGCAGTGCTAGTGGGGGAGGGCGCACAGATACGCAGTATTTT
j_gene: TRBJ2-3
abundance: many
v_gene: TRBV20-1
d_gene: TRBD2

CDR3aa: CASSQVASGGPYNEQFF
CDR3nt: TGCGCCAGCAGCCAAGTGGCTAGCGGGGGGCCCTACAATGAGCAGTTCTTC
j_gene: TRBJ2-1
abundance: NA
v_gene: TRBV4-1
d_gene: TRBD2

CDR3aa: CASSFSRSNEQFF
CDR3nt: TGTGCCAGCAGTTTCTCCAGAAGCAATGAGCAGTTCTTC
j_gene: TRBJ2-1
abundance: many
v_gene: TRBV27
d_gene: NA

CDR3aa: CAWMEFYGYTF
CDR3nt: TGTGCCTGGATGGAGTTCTATGGCTACACCTTC
j_gene: TRBJ1-2
abundance: NA
v_gene: TRBV30
d_gene: NA

CDR3aa: CASSEGLLGTEAFF
CDR3nt: TGTGCCAGCAGTGAAGGATTATTGGGGACTGAAGCTTTCTTT
j_gene: TRBJ1-1
abundance: NA
v_gene: TRBV25-1
d_gene: NA

CDR3aa: CSARVGVRGQDAYGYTF
CDR3nt: TGCAGTGCTAGAGTAGGGGTTAGGGGGCAGGATGCCTATGGCTACACCTTC
j_gene: TRBJ1-2
abundance: once
v_gene: TRBV20-1
d_gene: TRBD1

CDR3aa: CASSVRGSYGYTF
CDR3nt: TGTGCCAGTAGCGTAAGGGGAAGCTATGGCTACACCTTC
j_gene: TRBJ1-2
abundance: few
v_gene: TRBV19
d_gene: NA

CDR3aa: CASRAQGEQYF
CDR3nt: TGTGCCAGCAGGGCACAGGGCGAGCAGTACTTC
j_gene: TRBJ2-7
abundance: few
v_gene: TRBV7-9
d_gene: NA

CDR3aa: CASSPLEIAGQEYF
CDR3nt: TGTGCCAGCAGTCCACTCGAGATAGCGGGCCAGGAGTACTTC
j_gene: TRBJ2-5
abundance: NA
v_gene: TRBV27
d_gene: TRBD2

CDR3aa: CASSARGAGGGLSYNEQFF
CDR3nt: TGTGCCAGCAGCGCACGCGGGGCTGGCGGGGGCCTTTCCTACAATGAGCAGTTCTTC
j_gene: TRBJ2-1
abundance: NA
v_gene: TRBV9
d_gene: NA

CDR3aa: CASSPWTSSTDTRYF
CDR3nt: TGTGCCAGCAGCCCGTGGACTAGCAGCACAGATACGCGGTATTTT
j_gene: TRBJ2-3
abundance: NA
v_gene: TRBV7-2
d_gene: TRBD2